This T cell receptor beta chain was profiled in a study of PD-1 blockade in classical Hodgkin lymphoma. The method was immunoSEQ multiplex PCR; TCRdb's version includes in-frame clones alone and lacks a portion of them. The sample shows 25,000 to 30,000 clones, roughly 71% of them seen only once. Study-wide points: CD4+ but not CD8+ TCR diversity rose significantly by C4D1.

Every patient was affected by relapse after autologous stem cell transplantation, while exposure to brentuximab vedotin was not uniform. J gave up 4 bases and V 4 bases, and 4 bases lay outside the gene matches. The CDR3 is 13 residues long. Looked up from germline, CDR1 is SQVTM and CDR2 is ANQGSEA. This clone has only a few counts. Its cognate antigen is unknown. The V and J genes are TRBV29-1 and TRBJ1-5, with 7 bases that match TRBD1. This TCR came from a human donor with classical Hodgkin lymphoma. The sequencing here drew on peripheral blood mononuclear cells (PBMCs), taken before the second cycle of nivolumab. The CDR3 sequence is CSVGTGRNQPQHF. CDR3 DNA sequence: TGCAGCGTTGGGACAGGCCGAAATCAGCCCCAGCATTTT.